Listed below are T cell receptor beta chains from one sample, sequenced in a study of blood T cell repertoires in COVID-19. The assay was immunoSEQ multiplex PCR, and TCRdb's table has in-frame clones only and misses some. The data show around 300,000 clones, around nine tenths seen once. The sequenced material came from peripheral blood. These receptors all come from a woman aged 70-85 years with COVID-19, enrolled during active disease. Each CDR3 is given without its conserved first and last residue.

cdr3_aa,j_call,v_call
ATSDPGQGGEKLF,TRBJ1-4,TRBV24-1
ASSPMVGGNQPQH,TRBJ1-5,TRBV7-8
ASSLKTETEAF,TRBJ1-1,TRBV7-9
ASSQEPPGAINQPQH,TRBJ1-5,TRBV4-3
AISLDRDYGYT,TRBJ1-2,TRBV10-3
ASSPTSYTGELF,TRBJ2-2,TRBV9
ASSYSGGNQPQH,TRBJ1-5,TRBV6-5
ASSLMRGGLKTQY,TRBJ2-5,TRBV7-2
ASSRQVQETQY,TRBJ2-5,TRBV12-3/TRBV12-4
ASSLGGLGMNTEAF,TRBJ1-1,TRBV5-1
ASRFRGEKLF,TRBJ1-4,TRBV6-5
ASSQGTGGNSPLH,TRBJ1-6,TRBV3-1/TRBV3-2
ASSGGQVRTDTQY,TRBJ2-3,TRBV5-1
ASSRGTGELF,TRBJ2-2,TRBV10-1
ASSFGLLRGEQY,TRBJ2-7,TRBV5-6
ASSKKLTSTDTQY,TRBJ2-3,TRBV21-1
ASSSGLAGYEQY,TRBJ2-7,TRBV7-2
ASSKFLAGNTDTQY,TRBJ2-3,TRBV5-1
ATSDPGTSLTLYNEQF,TRBJ2-1,TRBV24-1
ASSTVPGQLNSYGYT,TRBJ1-2,TRBV5-6
AISEWRGYGYT,TRBJ1-2,TRBV10-3
ASSLWQVITLATDTQY,TRBJ2-3,TRBV28
ASLGLAGDQETQY,TRBJ2-5,TRBV2
ASSLAGGVREQY,TRBJ2-7,TRBV5-6
ASSPSLQGTGNTIY,TRBJ1-3,TRBV18
ASSQGDRNYGYT,TRBJ1-2,TRBV3-1/TRBV3-2
ASSSEGPGRAF,TRBJ1-1,TRBV5-1
ASSVRSRNLYGYT,TRBJ1-2,TRBV19
ASSPTPGQARDTIY,TRBJ1-3,TRBV2
ASSTGGGYEQY,TRBJ2-7,TRBV5-1
ASSSRTGPNTGELF,TRBJ2-2,TRBV5-5
ASSPGQNNEQF,TRBJ2-1,TRBV7-9
ASAREGGNEQF,TRBJ2-1,TRBV2
ASSPGGGHYGYT,TRBJ1-2,TRBV18
ASKQQGSYGYT,TRBJ1-2,TRBV12-3/TRBV12-4
ASSQSGTANTEAF,TRBJ1-1,TRBV14
ATSVTGFGYT,TRBJ1-2,TRBV24-1